Presented here are 20 T cell receptor beta chains from one specimen sequenced in a study of T cell responses to AZD1222 COVID-19 vaccine. Here immunoSEQ multiplex PCR was the method, and the copy in TCRdb shows in-frame clones only, minus some. The table has around 140,000 clones, about 92% seen once; the top ten hold approximately 1.8%. The material sequenced was peripheral blood, taken 28 days after the second AZD1222 dose. The receptor source for this set is an adult who received the AZD1222 COVID-19 vaccine.

This clone has at least ten counts. The V and J genes are TRBV30 and TRBJ1-3; no definite D call. Germline V gives CDR1 GTSNPN, CDR2 SVGIG (reference sequence). With 2 bases removed from V and 4 bases from J, the gap between germline ends came to 15 bases. This CDR3 is 15 amino acids long. CDR3 sequence reads: CAWSPPRWPGNTIYF. The CDR3, as DNA: TGTGCCTGGAGTCCACCGAGGTGGCCCGGAAACACCATATATTTT. Supplemented by reference TRBV30 and TRBJ1-3, the full variable domain reads SQTIHQWPATLVQPVGSPLSLECTVEGTSNPNLYWYRQAAGRGLQLLFYSVGIGQISSEVPQNLSASRPQDRQFILSSKKLLLSDSGFYLCAWSPPRWPGNTIYFGEGSWLTVV.

V is TRBV2 and J is TRBJ2-7; TRBD1 or TRBD2 may be the D gene (5 bases each). V shed 5 bases and J shed 3 bases, with 14 bases lying between them. This CDR3 has 14 amino acids. CDR1 is SNHLY, CDR2 FYNNEI, per germline. For the CDR3, the DNA is TGTGCCAGCAGTCCCGGGGCGGTAAACTACGAGCAGTACTTC. It translates to CASSPGAVNYEQYF. Combining the CDR3 with reference TRBV2 and TRBJ2-7 gives the whole variable domain EPEVTQTPSHQVTQMGQEVILRCVPISNHLYFYWYRQILGQKVEFLVSFYNNEISEKSEIFDDQFSVERPDGSNFTLKIRSTKLEDSAMYFCASSPGAVNYEQYFGPGTRLTVT.

V is TRBV6-6 and J is TRBJ2-1; TRBD2 aligns across 8 bases. J was trimmed by 8 bases and V by 2 bases; bases with no gene match: 11. This CDR3 spans 16 amino acids. Germline V lookup: CDR1 MNHNY, CDR2 SVGAGI (reference sequence). The CDR3 DNA reads TGTGCCAGCAGTTACGGGCTAGCGGGTCCAGGCGATGAGCAGTTCTTC. Its protein product is CASSYGLAGPGDEQFF.

This clone was seen only once. The chain links TRBV27 to TRBJ2-3, with 8 bases fitting TRBD2. The J segment lost 6 bases and the V segment lost 4 bases, leaving 6 bases of the junction unmatched. This CDR3 comprises 14 residues. The germline CDR1 and CDR2 sequences are MNHEY and SMNVEV (reference sequence). CDR3 DNA: TGTGCCAGCAGTTCCCGGACTAGCTCGGATACGCAGTATTTT. Translation: CASSSRTSSDTQYF.

This chain uses TRBV29-1 with TRBJ2-2; unclear D gene. This CDR3 comprises 13 residues. The germline V and J ends were trimmed by 1 base and 2 bases, with 5 bases remaining between them. The V gene's germline CDR1 is SQVTM and CDR2 ANQGSEA. CDR3: CSVEAPNTGELFF. The CDR3 DNA follows: TGCAGCGTTGAAGCCCCTAACACCGGGGAGCTGTTTTTT.

The chain carries TRBV19 and TRBJ1-1, with D perhaps matching TRBD1 (6 bases). The V end was cut by 5 bases, the J end by 8 bases, with 12 bases between. Germline CDR1 reads LNHDA; CDR2 reads SQIVND (reference sequence). CDR3 length: 12 amino acids. The CDR3 loop reads CASSYRAGEAFF. The CDR3 DNA reads as TGTGCCAGTAGTTACAGGGCCGGAGAAGCTTTCTTT. The whole variable domain, filled in from reference TRBV19 and TRBJ1-1, reads DGGITQSPKYLFRKEGQNVTLSCEQNLNHDAMYWYRQDPGQGLRLIYYSQIVNDFQKGDIAEGYSVSREKKESFPLTVTSAQKNPTAFYLCASSYRAGEAFFGQGTRLTVV.

The chain has TRBV5-1 and TRBJ1-5; D gene ambiguous. The CDR3 has 14 amino acids. The germline V gene has CDR1 SGHRS and CDR2 YFSETQ. V dropped 0 bases and J dropped 4 bases, with 8 bases sitting between them. The CDR3 reads CASSLASGNQPQHF. The CDR3 region has the DNA TGCGCCAGCAGCTTGGCCTCGGGAAATCAGCCCCAGCATTTT.

The chain couples TRBV15 to TRBJ1-1; tentatively, D is TRBD1 (6 bases). The V gene lost 0 bases and the J gene lost 4 bases, with 12 bases spanning the gap. The CDR3 spans 15 residues. Germline V gives CDR1 LNHNV, CDR2 YYDKDF (reference sequence). The CDR3 coding sequence is TGTGCCACCAGCAGAGATTTTGGCAGGGGCACTGAAGCTTTCTTT. Translation gives CATSRDFGRGTEAFF.

The CDR3 nucleotides read TGTGCCAGCAGCTCTGGGGGGGACTATGGCTACACCTTC. It is translated as CASSSGGDYGYTF. The genes are TRBV5-6 and TRBJ1-2; weak D call: TRBD1 (5 bases). The CDR3 covers 13 residues. Germline V gene data show CDR1 as SGHDT and CDR2 as YYEEEE. V lost 3 bases and J 3 bases, leaving 9 bases between the germline ends. Variable domain in full (rest from reference TRBV5-6 and TRBJ1-2): DAGVTQSPTHLIKTRGQQVTLRCSPKSGHDTVSWYQQALGQGPQFIFQYYEEEERQRGNFPDRFSGHQFPNYSSELNVNALLLGDSALYLCASSSGGDYGYTFGSGTRLTVV.

This sequence joins TRBV9 and TRBJ2-3; a possible D gene is TRBD2 (7 bases). The germline gives CDR1 SGDLS, CDR2 YYNGEE. This CDR3 is 18 amino acids long. V was clipped by 3 bases and J by 0 bases, with 20 bases between them. The CDR3 DNA follows: TGTGCCAGCAGCGAACTATCTAGGGGGGGTGCGAGCACAGATACGCAGTATTTT. Translating it yields CASSELSRGGASTDTQYF. Filled out from reference TRBV9 and TRBJ2-3, the complete variable domain reads DSGVTQTPKHLITATGQRVTLRCSPRSGDLSVYWYQQSLDQGLQFLIQYYNGEERAKGNILERFSAQQFPDLHSELNLSSLELGDSALYFCASSELSRGGASTDTQYFGPGTRLTVL.

The CDR3 sequence: CASSYGGPLGYNEQFF. DNA for the CDR3: TGTGCCAGCAGTTACGGGGGCCCTCTGGGATACAATGAGCAGTTCTTC. The gene calls are TRBV6-5 and TRBJ2-1, with a weak D call TRBD1 (6 bases). Per germline, CDR1 MNHEY and CDR2 SVGAGI. V was clipped by 2 bases and J by 4 bases, with 15 bases between them. The CDR3 length is 16 residues.

CDR3 loop: CASSQMSRGNTEAFF. In DNA form, the CDR3 reads TGCGCCAGCAGCCAAATGAGTAGGGGGAACACTGAAGCTTTCTTT. The chain is built from TRBV4-3 and TRBJ1-1; possibly TRBD1 for D (5 bases). The CDR3 sequence is 15 residues long. V was cut by 2 bases and J by 1 base, with 11 bases left in between. Germline-derived CDR1 and CDR2 are LGHNA and YSLEER.

V usage is TRBV5-1 and J usage is TRBJ2-1, with TRBD2 as a possible D gene (6 bases). There are 16 residues in the CDR3. V dropped 0 bases and J dropped 0 bases, with 10 bases sitting between them. Germline V lookup: CDR1 SGHRS, CDR2 YFSETQ. CDR3 nucleotides: TGCGCCAGCAGCTTGGTAATCGGGAGCTCCTACAATGAGCAGTTCTTC. It specifies CASSLVIGSSYNEQFF.

The genes are TRBV19 and TRBJ2-3; 10 bases map to TRBD1. The germline CDR1 and CDR2 sequences are LNHDA and SQIVND (reference sequence). J gave up 10 bases and V 6 bases, and 10 bases lay outside the gene matches. This CDR3 has 14 amino acids. CDR3 in amino acids: CASRPGQGPSPQYF. CDR3 nucleotide sequence: TGTGCCAGTAGGCCGGGACAGGGGCCAAGCCCGCAGTATTTT.

V gene TRBV13 combines with J gene TRBJ2-2; 11 bases are a match to TRBD2. The CDR3 is 16 amino acids. Germline lookup yields CDR1 PRHDT and CDR2 FYEKMQ (reference sequence). Trimming removed 6 bases from V and 8 bases from J; junction bases left unmatched: 11. The CDR3 region has the DNA TGTGCCAGCAGGCTAAGGGGACTAGCGGCAAAGGGGGAGCTGTTTTTT. This translates into CASRLRGLAAKGELFF.

The chain links TRBV2 to TRBJ1-1, with D perhaps TRBD1 (5 bases). This CDR3 contains 13 residues. V was cut by 6 bases and J by 11 bases, with 19 bases left in between. The germline V gene has CDR1 SNHLY and CDR2 FYNNEI. DNA of the CDR3: TGTGCCAGCAGGGTAAACAACCAGGGATGGGCTTTCTTT. Its protein is CASRVNNQGWAFF.

The chain uses TRBV19 and TRBJ2-3; 9 bases align to TRBD2. This CDR3 has 20 amino acids. The V segment lost 3 bases and the J segment 6 bases; nucleotides outside the gene matches: 22. Germline CDR1 reads LNHDA; CDR2 reads SQIVND (reference sequence). CDR3: CASSIGGGLEWREGFDTQYF. In DNA form, the CDR3 reads TGTGCCAGTAGTATTGGAGGAGGCCTAGAATGGCGGGAGGGATTTGATACGCAGTATTTT. Combining the CDR3 with reference TRBV19 and TRBJ2-3 gives the whole variable domain DGGITQSPKYLFRKEGQNVTLSCEQNLNHDAMYWYRQDPGQGLRLIYYSQIVNDFQKGDIAEGYSVSREKKESFPLTVTSAQKNPTAFYLCASSIGGGLEWREGFDTQYFGPGTRLTVL.

This chain links TRBV2 with TRBJ1-2; 11 bases align to TRBD1. CDR1 is SNHLY and CDR2 is FYNNEI in the germline V gene. V lost 7 bases and J lost 7; bases outside the gene matches: 5. The CDR3 has 13 residues. The CDR3 here is CASIGTGGGGYTF. The DNA for the CDR3 is TGTGCCAGCATCGGGACAGGGGGGGGTGGCTACACCTTC.

The rearrangement joins TRBV5-1 to TRBJ2-2; D perhaps matches TRBD1 (5 bases). The V gene's germline CDR1 is SGHRS and CDR2 YFSETQ. CDR3 size: 16 residues. The germline V and J ends were trimmed by 2 bases and 4 bases, with 15 bases remaining between them. The CDR3 protein is CASSFGAPRGTGELFF. As DNA, the CDR3 is TGCGCCAGCAGCTTCGGCGCTCCAAGGGGCACCGGGGAGCTGTTTTTT.

A few counts support this clone. The J gene is TRBJ1-1, the V gene TRBV5-1, with a weak D call TRBD1 (5 bases). The CDR3 length is 14 residues. V lost 0 bases to trimming and J lost 8 bases, with 14 bases between them. Germline V lookup: CDR1 SGHRS, CDR2 YFSETQ. The CDR3 reads CASSLAGREVEAFF. CDR3 nucleotides: TGCGCCAGCAGCTTGGCGGGCAGGGAAGTAGAAGCTTTCTTT.